Listed below are T cell receptor beta chains from one sample, sequenced in a study of response to subunit inactivated influenza vaccine. Using its own MiXCR run on the RT-PCR reads, TCRdb lists one record per CDR3 protein. This sample yields about 700,000 distinct CDR3 sequences, of which roughly 14% are seen a single time; roughly 12% belongs to the top ten. The material was PBMCs from blood, obtained 11 to 12 days after vaccination. These receptors came from a man aged 45 to 65 who received an inactivated influenza vaccine. Both conserved end residues are part of each CDR3. The order of the fields is J gene, V gene, D gene, clone size, CDR3 DNA, CDR3 protein. D genes are given only for firm matches. Clone sizes are given selectively: once, few, many, or a class where the clone is expanded.

TRBJ2-5 TRBV7-2 - many TGTGCCAGCAGCAGAGCTACCGGGACTGAAGAGACCCAGTACTTC CASSRATGTEETQYF
TRBJ2-7 TRBV7-8 - - TGTGCCAGCAGCTTAGCGCATGTGGAGAGCTCCTACGAGCAGTACTTC CASSLAHVESSYEQYF
TRBJ2-5 TRBV3-1 - - TGTGCCAGCAGCCAAGAGGGCAGCTACCAAGAGACCCAGTACTTC CASSQEGSYQETQYF
TRBJ2-1 TRBV19 - few TGTGCCAGTAGTATGGGGACGTACAATGAGCAGTTCTTC CASSMGTYNEQFF
TRBJ2-4 TRBV7-2 TRBD1 - TGTGCCAGCAGCACCTCACAGGGGGGACTTCCCATTCAGTACTTC CASSTSQGGLPIQYF
TRBJ1-6 TRBV2 - - TGTGCCAGCAAGGGGAGCAATTCACCCCTCCACTTT CASKGSNSPLHF
TRBJ1-4 TRBV6-5 TRBD1 many TGTGCCAGCAGTTCGAACAGGGGGCGAGGAAAACTGTTTTTT CASSSNRGRGKLFF
TRBJ2-6 TRBV12-3/TRBV12-4 - few TGTGCCAGCAGAGCAGCGGGCAACGTCCTGACTTTC CASRAAGNVLTF
TRBJ2-7 TRBV28 - few TGTGCCAGCAGTTTATTCAGGGGCCGATACGAGCAGTACTTC CASSLFRGRYEQYF
TRBJ2-3 TRBV29-1 TRBD2 few TGCAGCTTAACAGCGGGGGGACCCACAGATACGCAGTATTTT CSLTAGGPTDTQYF
TRBJ1-2 TRBV5-1 TRBD1 - TGCGCCAGCACCAACCAACAGGGGGCGGTTGGCTACACCTTC CASTNQQGAVGYTF
TRBJ1-6 TRBV12-3/TRBV12-4 - once TGTGCCAGCAACATGGGGGTTGGCTCCTATAATTCACCCCTCCACTTT CASNMGVGSYNSPLHF
TRBJ1-2 TRBV5-1 - - TGCGCCAGCAGCCCCGGTAGCACTTATGGCTACACCTTC CASSPGSTYGYTF
TRBJ1-4 TRBV11-2 - - TGTGCCAGCAGCTCCCTTCGACAGGTCCGGAATGAAAAACTGTTTTTT CASSSLRQVRNEKLFF
TRBJ2-2 TRBV9 TRBD2 few TGTGCCAGCAGCGTAGGAGGCGGGGGGGCCGGTACCGGGGAGCTGTTTTTT CASSVGGGGAGTGELFF
TRBJ2-7 TRBV7-2 TRBD1 many TGTGCCAGCAGCTGGGACAGCTCCTACGAGCAGTACTTC CASSWDSSYEQYF
TRBJ1-6 TRBV20-1 - once TGCAGTGCCCAAGATGAGGGGAATTCACCCCTCCACTTT CSAQDEGNSPLHF
TRBJ2-3 TRBV5-6 - - TGTGCCAGCAGTTGGAGGAGGGGGGGACTCACAGATACGCAGTATTTT CASSWRRGGLTDTQYF
TRBJ2-7 TRBV11-2 TRBD1 - TGTGCCAGCAGCTTAGATAGCGGGACAGGGGGAATATACGAGCAGTACTTC CASSLDSGTGGIYEQYF
TRBJ1-1 TRBV12-3/TRBV12-4 TRBD1 many TGTGCCAGCAGTACAGGGGTGGCGGAAGCTTTCTTT CASSTGVAEAFF
TRBJ2-3 TRBV15 - few TGTGCCACCAGCCTAACTCCTAGCGATACGCAGTATTTT CATSLTPSDTQYF
TRBJ2-1 TRBV27 - few TGTGCCAGCAGTCATCAAGGACCCACCTCCTACAATGAGCAGTTCTTC CASSHQGPTSYNEQFF
TRBJ2-7 TRBV12-3/TRBV12-4 - - TGTGCCAGCAGCGAACGGGTTGGCGAGCAGTACTTC CASSERVGEQYF
TRBJ2-5 TRBV5-1 TRBD1 few TGCGCCAGCTCCAAACAGGACAGGGGGCTGGAGACCCAGTACTTC CASSKQDRGLETQYF
TRBJ2-7 TRBV7-2 TRBD2 few TGTGCCAGCAGCTTAGCTTGGGACTATTACGAGCAGTACTTC CASSLAWDYYEQYF
TRBJ2-7 TRBV27 TRBD2 few TGTGCCAGCAGTTTAGGGACTAGCGGGGGGCCTTCCTACGAGCAGTACTTC CASSLGTSGGPSYEQYF
TRBJ2-3 TRBV6-2/TRBV6-3 - - TGTGCCAGCAGTTACTCACCGGGGACGATCACAGATACGCAGTATTTT CASSYSPGTITDTQYF
TRBJ2-1 TRBV6-2/TRBV6-3 - - TGTGCCAGCAGTTACTCGATTCCCTTAGCCTCCTACAATGAGCAGTTCTTC CASSYSIPLASYNEQFF
TRBJ1-5 TRBV5-6 TRBD1 few TGTGCCAGCAGCCAGAAGGGCAGGGGGGATCAGCCCCAGCATTTT CASSQKGRGDQPQHF
TRBJ2-7 TRBV29-1 - many TGCAGCGTTGAATATCCAGGGGCAAATGGGCAGTACTTC CSVEYPGANGQYF
TRBJ2-5 TRBV24-1 TRBD1 many TGTGCCACCAGTGAGGCGACAGGGCAAGAGACCCAGTACTTC CATSEATGQETQYF
TRBJ2-5 TRBV29-1 TRBD2 few TGCAGCGTGAGGGAAGGGACTAGTGTTTTC CSVREGTSVF
TRBJ1-5 TRBV12-3/TRBV12-4 TRBD1 - TGTGCCAGCAGATACGGGACAGGGTATGGCCAGCCCCAGCATTTT CASRYGTGYGQPQHF
TRBJ1-4 TRBV12-3/TRBV12-4 - few TGTGCCAGCAGTAAAGCCGGGAGACTGTTTTTT CASSKAGRLFF
TRBJ2-1 TRBV6-1 - few TGTGCCAGCAGTAAACCAGGGGTCAATGAGCAGTTCTTC CASSKPGVNEQFF
TRBJ2-7 TRBV11-2 TRBD1 - TGTGCCAGCAGCGAAGGACAGGGCGCCGAGCAGTACTTC CASSEGQGAEQYF
TRBJ1-1 TRBV7-8 - many TGTGCCAGCAGCTTTCAGGGCACTGAAGCTTTCTTT CASSFQGTEAFF
TRBJ2-4 TRBV7-2 TRBD2 - TGTGCCAGCAGCTTAGTTCGGCTAGCGGGAGTTGACATTCAGTACTTC CASSLVRLAGVDIQYF
TRBJ1-5 TRBV5-1 - - TGCGCCAGCAGCCCCGGACAGCTCCAGGATCAGCCCCAGCATTTT CASSPGQLQDQPQHF
TRBJ2-3 TRBV5-1 - - TGCGCCAGCAGTAACCCCGACACAGATACGCAGTATTTT CASSNPDTDTQYF
TRBJ2-2 TRBV10-3 TRBD2 - TGTGCCATCAGTCGTAGCGGGGGTGGCGGGGAGCTGTTTTTT CAISRSGGGGELFF
TRBJ2-5 TRBV7-9 - few TGTGCCAGCAGCTTTAGGACCGACCAAGAGACCCAGTACTTC CASSFRTDQETQYF